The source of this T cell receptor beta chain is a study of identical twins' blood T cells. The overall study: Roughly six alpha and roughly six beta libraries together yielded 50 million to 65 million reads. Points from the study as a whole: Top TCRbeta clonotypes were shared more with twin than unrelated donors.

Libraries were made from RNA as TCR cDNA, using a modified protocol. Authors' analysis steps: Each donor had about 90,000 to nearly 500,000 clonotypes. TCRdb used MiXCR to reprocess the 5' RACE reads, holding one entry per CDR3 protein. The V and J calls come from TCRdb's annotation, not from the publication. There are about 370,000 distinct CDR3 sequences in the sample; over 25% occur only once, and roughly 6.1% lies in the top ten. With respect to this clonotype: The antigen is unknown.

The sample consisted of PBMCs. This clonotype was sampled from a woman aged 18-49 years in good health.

CDR3 sequence reads: CASSQDLGQPPGNTIYF. In DNA, the CDR3 is TGTGCCAGCAGCCAAGACCTGGGACAGCCCCCTGGAAACACCATATATTTT. V and J are TRBV14 and TRBJ1-3, with 7 bases aligning to TRBD1. The CDR3 has 17 residues. The germline CDR1 and CDR2 sequences are SGHDN and FVKESK. The V and J ends lost 0 bases and 2 bases, in that order; junction bases with no gene match: 7.